One sample yielded the 11 T cell receptor beta chains listed below, sequenced in a study of control samples from healthy donors and cancer patients. TCRdb's copy holds only in-frame clones and misses some; the assay was immunoSEQ multiplex PCR. This table has approximately 97,000 clones, around nine tenths appearing once. Sequencing was performed on blood. The receptors derive from a man aged 25-45 years in good health.

This clone has just one count. The chain has TRBV14 and TRBJ1-1; D is ambiguous. This CDR3 contains 12 residues. V was pared by 4 bases and J by 11 bases, with 14 bases between. Germline-derived CDR1 and CDR2 are SGHDN and FVKESK. This CDR3 is CASSPSGVRAFF. As DNA, the CDR3 is TGTGCCAGCAGCCCTTCTGGGGTACGGGCTTTCTTT.

The chain combines TRBV5-1 with TRBJ1-4; 7 positions agree with TRBD1. Germline CDR1 is SGHRS and CDR2 is YFSETQ. J was trimmed by 7 bases and V by 0 bases; bases with no gene match: 9. The CDR3 runs 16 residues. CDR3 region: CASSLVDRETREKLFF. Here the CDR3 DNA reads TGCGCCAGCAGCTTGGTTGACAGGGAAACTCGTGAAAAACTGTTTTTT.

The chain joins TRBV5-5 to TRBJ2-7, with 9 positions matching TRBD1. J lost 0 bases, V lost 9 bases, and 10 bases had no gene match. This CDR3 has 15 amino acids. In germline, CDR1 is SGHKS, CDR2 YYEKEE (reference sequence). The CDR3 loop reads CANTGGQGLSYEQYF. The CDR3, as DNA: TGTGCCAACACCGGGGGACAGGGCCTCTCCTACGAGCAGTACTTC. Based on the CDR3 plus reference TRBV5-5 and TRBJ2-7, the full variable domain is DAGVTQSPTHLIKTRGQQVTLRCSPISGHKSVSWYQQVLGQGPQFIFQYYEKEERGRGNFPDRFSARQFPNYSSELNVNALLLGDSALYLCANTGGQGLSYEQYFGPGTRLTVT.

The chain uses TRBV25-1 and TRBJ2-1, with 8 nucleotides matching TRBD1. This CDR3 region has 17 residues. V gave up 3 bases and J gave up 1 base; unmatched junction bases: 8. Germline V CDR1 and CDR2: MGHDK, SYGVNS. The CDR3 is CASSEDRAPISYNEQFF. The CDR3 nucleotides are TGTGCCAGCAGTGAGGACAGGGCCCCTATATCCTACAATGAGCAGTTCTTC.

The gene calls are TRBV27 and TRBJ2-2, with 10 bases aligning to TRBD2. CDR1 and CDR2 from the germline V gene are MNHEY and SMNVEV (reference sequence). With V trimmed by 6 bases and J by 1 base, 14 bases remained unmatched. The CDR3 runs 19 residues. CDR3: CASSRQRLAGELNTGELFF. The CDR3 nucleotides read TGTGCCAGCAGCCGCCAGCGCCTAGCGGGGGAACTGAACACCGGGGAGCTGTTTTTT.

The chain joins TRBV5-1 to TRBJ2-5, with 11 bases identical to TRBD2. Losses at the gene ends were 4 bases for V and 5 bases for J; bases not matched to a gene: 10. This CDR3 is built from 16 residues. Germline V lookup: CDR1 SGHRS, CDR2 YFSETQ. In DNA form, the CDR3 reads TGCGCCAGCAGCGTGACCTCGACTAGCGGGAAGGAGACCCAGTACTTC. It encodes CASSVTSTSGKETQYF.

CDR3 in DNA: TGTGCCACCAGGACAGGGGGCTCTGGGGCCAACGTCCTGACTTTC. The encoded protein is CATRTGGSGANVLTF. The J gene is TRBJ2-6, the V gene TRBV6-5; 10 nucleotides align to TRBD1. There are 15 residues in the CDR3. The germline CDR1 and CDR2 sequences are MNHEY and SVGAGI. The V segment lost 10 bases and the J segment 0 bases; nucleotides outside the gene matches: 3.

The chain employs TRBV28 and TRBJ1-2, with 11 nucleotides matching TRBD1. This CDR3 contains 16 residues. J lost 5 bases, V lost 5 bases, and 10 bases had no gene match. The V gene's germline CDR1 is MDHEN and CDR2 SYDVKM. CDR3 region: CASSVPTGTGGYGYTF. The CDR3 DNA reads as TGTGCCAGCAGTGTACCAACCGGGACAGGGGGATATGGCTACACCTTC.

The V gene is TRBV18, the J gene TRBJ2-1; no reliable D call. In germline, CDR1 is KGHSH, CDR2 LQKENI. The CDR3 consists of 16 residues. With 7 bases removed from V and 8 bases from J, the gap between germline ends came to 24 bases. For the CDR3, the DNA is TGTGCCAGCTTCACATATAAGGACGGGCTAAGCGATGAGCAGTTCTTC. Its protein is CASFTYKDGLSDEQFF.

The chain carries TRBV5-1 and TRBJ2-3; 11 bases fit TRBD2. V trimming: 0 bases; J trimming: 4 bases; junction bases outside the gene matches: 16. Germline V gives CDR1 SGHRS, CDR2 YFSETQ. The CDR3 has 20 amino acids. This CDR3 is CASSLDGTSGGLNQADTQYF. In nucleotides, the CDR3 is TGCGCCAGCAGCTTGGACGGGACTAGCGGCGGACTCAATCAAGCAGATACGCAGTATTTT. Looking up the rest from reference TRBV5-1 and TRBJ2-3 gives the full variable domain: KAGVTQTPRYLIKTRGQQVTLSCSPISGHRSVSWYQQTPGQGLQFLFEYFSETQRNKGNFPGRFSGRQFSNSRSEMNVSTLELGDSALYLCASSLDGTSGGLNQADTQYFGPGTRLTVL.

This chain connects TRBV2 to TRBJ1-2; possible D gene TRBD1, 5 bases. V lost 6 bases and J lost 5, with 7 bases in between. CDR1 and CDR2 from the germline V gene are SNHLY and FYNNEI. The CDR3 length is 11 residues. CDR3 nucleotide sequence: TGTGCCAGCAGGACAGCGTATGGCTACACCTTC. Protein: CASRTAYGYTF. The complete variable domain, with remaining parts taken from reference TRBV2 and TRBJ1-2, reads EPEVTQTPSHQVTQMGQEVILRCVPISNHLYFYWYRQILGQKVEFLVSFYNNEISEKSEIFDDQFSVERPDGSNFTLKIRSTKLEDSAMYFCASRTAYGYTFGSGTRLTVV.